This note documents a single TCR beta chain sequence. The antigen remains unidentified. These data belong to a study of shared clonotypes between healthy human individuals. Study-level results: Limited genetic and exposure-history diversity came from having few donors.

Naive CD8 cells, CD45RO-negative and positively selected for CCR7, excluded terminally differentiated effector memory CD45RA+ cells. Over several immunoSEQ plates, each subset's genomic DNA was distributed in even portions. In the authors' methods: Junction-only immunoSEQ sequences carried no quality scores, so filtering differed. Assay: immunoSEQ multiplex PCR; the TCRdb copy retains only in-frame clones and omits some. V and J calls and clone size are as listed in that table; D and trimming were resolved from the DNA. Among 2 million to 2.5 million clones listed, around 96% were seen once. This receptor was identified in a young man in good health. The source material was naive CD8+ T cells sorted from blood.

The CDR3: CASSAEETSGRAGEQFF. The CDR3 DNA sequence: TGTGCCAGCAGCGCGGAGGAGACTAGCGGGAGGGCGGGTGAGCAGTTCTTC. The chain links TRBV5-6 to TRBJ2-1; 14 bases line up with TRBD2. The CDR3 consists of 17 residues. Trimming took 4 bases from V and 9 from J; bases not matched to a gene: 12. Germline V gives CDR1 SGHDT, CDR2 YYEEEE.